This T cell receptor beta chain stems from a study of blood T cell repertoires in COVID-19. Study details: From the United States, Italy and Spain came samples of acute and convalescent COVID-19. From T cells, B-cell-depleted T cells, or PBMCs came the material, which was cDNA or gDNA.

As for this clone: One end of the junction is discordant with germline, which a read error may explain.

Germline CDR1 SNHLY, CDR2 FYNNEI. This CDR3 has 11 residues. Study processing details: Nucleated cell number was recorded as an estimate derived from reference gene primer amplification. Repertoires were generated with immunoSEQ multiplex PCR, while TCRdb's copy carries only in-frame clones and drops some. V and J calls and clone size are as listed in that table; D and trimming were resolved from the DNA. The sample shows tens of thousands of clones, 69% of them seen only once. The sample taken for sequencing was peripheral blood. This sequence joins TRBV2 and TRBJ2-5; no clear D gene. The clonotype was recovered from a man of 80 years or more with acute or convalescent COVID-19. CDR3: CASRRTETQYF. The CDR3 nucleotides read TGTGCGAGCAGGAGAACGGAGACCCAGTACTTC.